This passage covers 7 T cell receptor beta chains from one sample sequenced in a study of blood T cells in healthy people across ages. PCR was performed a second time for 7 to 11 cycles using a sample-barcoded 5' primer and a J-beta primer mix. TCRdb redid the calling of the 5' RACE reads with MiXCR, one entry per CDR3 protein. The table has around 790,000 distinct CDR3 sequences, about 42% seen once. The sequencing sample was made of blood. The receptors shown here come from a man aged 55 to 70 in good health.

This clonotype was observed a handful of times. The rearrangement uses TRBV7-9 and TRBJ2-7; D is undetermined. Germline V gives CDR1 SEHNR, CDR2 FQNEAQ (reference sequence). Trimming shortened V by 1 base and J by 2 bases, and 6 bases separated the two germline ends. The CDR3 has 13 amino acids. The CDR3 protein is CASSLGYTYEQYF. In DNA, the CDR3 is TGTGCCAGCAGCTTAGGATATACCTACGAGCAGTACTTC. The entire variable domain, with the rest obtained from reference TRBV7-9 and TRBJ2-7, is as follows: DTGVSQNPRHKITKRGQNVTFRCDPISEHNRLYWYRQTLGQGPEFLTYFQNEAQLEKSRLLSDRFSAERPKGSFSTLEIQRTEQGDSAMYLCASSLGYTYEQYFGPGTRLTVT.

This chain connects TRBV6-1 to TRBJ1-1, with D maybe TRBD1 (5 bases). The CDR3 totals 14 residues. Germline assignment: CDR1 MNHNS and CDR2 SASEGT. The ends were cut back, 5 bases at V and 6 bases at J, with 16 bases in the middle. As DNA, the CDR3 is TGTGCCAGCAGTCCACAGGAGGGTCGCGCTGAAGCTTTCTTT. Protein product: CASSPQEGRAEAFF.

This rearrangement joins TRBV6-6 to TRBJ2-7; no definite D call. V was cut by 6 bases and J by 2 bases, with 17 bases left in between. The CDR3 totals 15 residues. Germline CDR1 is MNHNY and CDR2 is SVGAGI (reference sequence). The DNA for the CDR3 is TGTGCCAGCAGCCCGGTGCAGTTAGCTACCTACGAGCAGTACTTC. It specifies CASSPVQLATYEQYF.

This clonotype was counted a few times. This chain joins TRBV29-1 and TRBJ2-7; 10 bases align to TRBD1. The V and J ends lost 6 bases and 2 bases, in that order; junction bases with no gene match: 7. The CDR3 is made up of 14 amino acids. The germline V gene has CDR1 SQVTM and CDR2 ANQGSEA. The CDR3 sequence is CSVGQGEATYEQYF. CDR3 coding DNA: TGCAGCGTAGGACAGGGGGAAGCGACCTACGAGCAGTACTTC.

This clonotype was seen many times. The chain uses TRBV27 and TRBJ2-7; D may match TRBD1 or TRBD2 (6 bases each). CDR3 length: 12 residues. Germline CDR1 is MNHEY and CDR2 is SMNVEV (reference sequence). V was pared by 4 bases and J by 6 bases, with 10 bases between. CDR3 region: CASSSWGAEQYF. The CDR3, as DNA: TGTGCCAGCAGTTCGTGGGGGGCCGAGCAGTACTTC.

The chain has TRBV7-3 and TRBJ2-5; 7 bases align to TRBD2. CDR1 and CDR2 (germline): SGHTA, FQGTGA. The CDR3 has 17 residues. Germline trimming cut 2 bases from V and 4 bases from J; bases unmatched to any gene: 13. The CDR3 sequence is CASSLYGPRTRGETQYF. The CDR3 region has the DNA TGTGCCAGCAGCTTATATGGGCCACGGACTAGGGGAGAGACCCAGTACTTC. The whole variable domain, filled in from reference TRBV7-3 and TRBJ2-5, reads GAGVSQTPSNKVTEKGKYVELRCDPISGHTALYWYRQSLGQGPEFLIYFQGTGAADDSGLPNDRFFAVRPEGSVSTLKIQRTERGDSAVYLCASSLYGPRTRGETQYFGPGTRLLVL.

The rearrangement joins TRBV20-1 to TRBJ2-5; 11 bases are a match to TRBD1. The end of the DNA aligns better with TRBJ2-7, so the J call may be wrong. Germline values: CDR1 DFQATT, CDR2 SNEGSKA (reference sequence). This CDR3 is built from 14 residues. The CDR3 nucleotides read TGCAGTGCTGCTCCCGGGACAGGGGGATACGAGCAGTACTTC. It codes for CSAAPGTGGYEQYF.